The TCR beta chain under discussion was sequenced for a study of response to subunit inactivated influenza vaccine. TCRdb analysed the RT-PCR reads with MiXCR anew, one entry per CDR3 protein. The sample contains 540,000 or so distinct CDR3 sequences, under 15% of which appear only once. General observations from the study: Authors suggested few new T cells are recruited by each seasonal influenza vaccination.

V dropped 5 bases and J dropped 3 bases, with 11 bases sitting between them. Germline CDR1 and CDR2: DFQATT and SNEGSKA (reference sequence). CDR3 size: 12 residues. This clonotype was seen many times. Antigen specificity is unknown. This TCR came from a man aged 50-60 years who received an inactivated influenza vaccine. The rearrangement joins TRBV20-1 to TRBJ2-7; a possible D gene is TRBD1 (5 bases). The sample consisted of PBMCs from blood, taken roughly 47 days after vaccination. The CDR3 protein is CSASDSNYEQYF. The CDR3 nucleotides are TGCAGTGCTTCTGACAGCAACTACGAGCAGTACTTC.